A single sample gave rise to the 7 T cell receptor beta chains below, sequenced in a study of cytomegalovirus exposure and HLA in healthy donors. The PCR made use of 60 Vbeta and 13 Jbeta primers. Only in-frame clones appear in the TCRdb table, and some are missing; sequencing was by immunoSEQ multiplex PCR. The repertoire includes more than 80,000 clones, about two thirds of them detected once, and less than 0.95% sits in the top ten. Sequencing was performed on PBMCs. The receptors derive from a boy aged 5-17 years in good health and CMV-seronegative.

In DNA, the CDR3 is TGCGCCAGCAGCTCTACAGTACAAGAGACCCAGTACTTC. Its translation is CASSSTVQETQYF. The rearrangement uses TRBV5-1 and TRBJ2-5; no reliable D call. The germline gives CDR1 SGHRS, CDR2 YFSETQ. The V gene lost 3 bases and the J gene lost 2 bases, with 8 bases spanning the gap. The CDR3 has 13 residues. The variable domain in full, completed from reference TRBV5-1 and TRBJ2-5, reads KAGVTQTPRYLIKTRGQQVTLSCSPISGHRSVSWYQQTPGQGLQFLFEYFSETQRNKGNFPGRFSGRQFSNSRSEMNVSTLELGDSALYLCASSSTVQETQYFGPGTRLLVL.

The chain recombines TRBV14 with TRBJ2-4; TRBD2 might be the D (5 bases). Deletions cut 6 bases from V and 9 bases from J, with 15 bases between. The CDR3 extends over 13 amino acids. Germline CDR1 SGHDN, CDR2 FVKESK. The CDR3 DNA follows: TGTGCCAGCAGTCACGGGAACAGAGCCATTCAGTACTTC. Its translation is CASSHGNRAIQYF.

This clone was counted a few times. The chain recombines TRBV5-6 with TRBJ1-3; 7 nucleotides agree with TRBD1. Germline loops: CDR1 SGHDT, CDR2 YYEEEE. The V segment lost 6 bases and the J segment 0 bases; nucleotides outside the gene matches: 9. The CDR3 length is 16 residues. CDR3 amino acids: CASNFNRGTSGNTIYF. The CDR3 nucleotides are TGTGCCAGCAACTTCAACAGGGGAACCTCTGGAAACACCATATATTTT.

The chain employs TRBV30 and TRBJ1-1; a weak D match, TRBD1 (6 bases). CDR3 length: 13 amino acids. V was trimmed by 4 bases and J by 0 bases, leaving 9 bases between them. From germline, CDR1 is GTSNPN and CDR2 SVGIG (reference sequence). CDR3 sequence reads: CAWNQGMNTEAFF. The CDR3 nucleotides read TGTGCCTGGAATCAGGGGATGAACACTGAAGCTTTCTTT.

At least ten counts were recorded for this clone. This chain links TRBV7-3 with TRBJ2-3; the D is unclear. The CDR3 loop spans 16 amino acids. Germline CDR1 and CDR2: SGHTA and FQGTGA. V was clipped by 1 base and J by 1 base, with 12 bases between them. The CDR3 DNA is TGTGCCAGCAGCTTAAATTCGTACACCGGCACAGATACGCAGTATTTT. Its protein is CASSLNSYTGTDTQYF.

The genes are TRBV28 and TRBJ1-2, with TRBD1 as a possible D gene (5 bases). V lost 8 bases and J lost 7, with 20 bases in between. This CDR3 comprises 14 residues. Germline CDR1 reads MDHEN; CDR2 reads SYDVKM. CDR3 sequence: CASSPAGSFFGYTF. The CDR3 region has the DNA TGTGCCAGCTCGCCGGCAGGGTCCTTCTTTGGCTACACCTTC.

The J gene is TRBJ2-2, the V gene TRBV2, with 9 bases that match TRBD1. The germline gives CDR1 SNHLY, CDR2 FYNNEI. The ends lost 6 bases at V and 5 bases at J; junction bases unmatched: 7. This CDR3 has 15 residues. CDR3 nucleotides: TGTGCCAGCAGGGAACAGACAGGGGGGACCGGGGAGCTGTTTTTT. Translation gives CASREQTGGTGELFF. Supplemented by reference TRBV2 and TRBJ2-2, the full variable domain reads EPEVTQTPSHQVTQMGQEVILRCVPISNHLYFYWYRQILGQKVEFLVSFYNNEISEKSEIFDDQFSVERPDGSNFTLKIRSTKLEDSAMYFCASREQTGGTGELFFGEGSRLTVL.